This record looks at one T cell receptor beta chain sequence and its context. This specimen comes from a study of T cell changes during pregnancy in multiple sclerosis. Assay used: immunoSEQ multiplex PCR; TCRdb lists only in-frame clones, some missing. This sample has roughly 90,000 clones, with 75% to 95% found just once. This clonotype was sampled from a female donor with multiple sclerosis, enrolled in a pregnancy study. The sample in question was peripheral blood, obtained before pregnancy.

CDR3 region: CASSSWTSSYEQYF. CDR3 nucleotides: TGTGCCAGCAGTTCCTGGACTAGCAGCTACGAGCAGTACTTC. V and J are TRBV27 and TRBJ2-7; 8 bases map to TRBD2. Germline V gives CDR1 MNHEY, CDR2 SMNVEV (reference sequence). This CDR3 comprises 14 residues. Unmatched junction bases numbered 5, after V lost 4 bases and J lost 3 bases.